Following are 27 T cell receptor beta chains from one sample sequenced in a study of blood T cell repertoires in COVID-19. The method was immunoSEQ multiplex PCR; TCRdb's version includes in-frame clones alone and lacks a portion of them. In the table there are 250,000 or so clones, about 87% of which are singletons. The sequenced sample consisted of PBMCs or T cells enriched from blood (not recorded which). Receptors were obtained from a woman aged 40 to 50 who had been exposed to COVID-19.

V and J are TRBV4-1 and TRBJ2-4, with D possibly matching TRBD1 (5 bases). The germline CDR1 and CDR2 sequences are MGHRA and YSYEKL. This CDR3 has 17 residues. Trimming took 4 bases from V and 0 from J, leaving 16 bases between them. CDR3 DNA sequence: TGCGCCAGCAGCCGTGGGGCGGCGGAACTAGCCAAAAACATTCAGTACTTC. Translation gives CASSRGAAELAKNIQYF.

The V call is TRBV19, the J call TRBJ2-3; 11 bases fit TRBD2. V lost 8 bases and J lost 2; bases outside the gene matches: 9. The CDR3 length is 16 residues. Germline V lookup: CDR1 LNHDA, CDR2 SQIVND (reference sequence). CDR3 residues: CASRDGTSGYTDTQYF. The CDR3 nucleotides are TGTGCCAGTCGGGACGGGACTAGCGGTTACACAGATACGCAGTATTTT.

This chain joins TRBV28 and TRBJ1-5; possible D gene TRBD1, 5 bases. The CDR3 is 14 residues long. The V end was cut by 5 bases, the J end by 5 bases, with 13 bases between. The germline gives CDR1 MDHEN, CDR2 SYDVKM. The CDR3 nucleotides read TGTGCCAGCAGTCTGGGGGGGGGTTATCAGCCCCAGCATTTT. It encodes CASSLGGGYQPQHF.

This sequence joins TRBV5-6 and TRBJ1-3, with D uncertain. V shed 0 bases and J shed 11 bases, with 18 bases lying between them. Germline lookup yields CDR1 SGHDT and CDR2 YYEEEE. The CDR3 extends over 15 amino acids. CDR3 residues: CASSLGHGRVGSIYF. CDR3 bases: TGTGCCAGCAGCTTGGGTCACGGTCGGGTTGGTTCCATATATTTT.

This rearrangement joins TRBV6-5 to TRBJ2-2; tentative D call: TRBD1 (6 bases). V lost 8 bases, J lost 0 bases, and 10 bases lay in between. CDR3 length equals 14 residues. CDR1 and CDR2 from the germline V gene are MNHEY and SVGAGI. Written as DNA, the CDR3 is TGTGCCAGCGAGGGGACACCGAACACCGGGGAGCTGTTTTTT. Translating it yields CASEGTPNTGELFF.

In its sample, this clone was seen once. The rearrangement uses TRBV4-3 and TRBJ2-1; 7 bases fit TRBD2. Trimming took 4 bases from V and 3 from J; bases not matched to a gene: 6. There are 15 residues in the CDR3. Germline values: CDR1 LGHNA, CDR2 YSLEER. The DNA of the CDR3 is TGCGCCAGCAGCCGCGGGGGAACCCACTACAATGAGCAGTTCTTC. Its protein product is CASSRGGTHYNEQFF.

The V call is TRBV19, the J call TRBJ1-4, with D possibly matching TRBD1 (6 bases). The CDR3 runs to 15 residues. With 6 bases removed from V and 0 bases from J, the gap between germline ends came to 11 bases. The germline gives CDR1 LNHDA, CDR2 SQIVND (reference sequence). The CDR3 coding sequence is TGTGCCAGTAGCCAAACAGGGACAACTAATGAAAAACTGTTTTTT. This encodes CASSQTGTTNEKLFF.

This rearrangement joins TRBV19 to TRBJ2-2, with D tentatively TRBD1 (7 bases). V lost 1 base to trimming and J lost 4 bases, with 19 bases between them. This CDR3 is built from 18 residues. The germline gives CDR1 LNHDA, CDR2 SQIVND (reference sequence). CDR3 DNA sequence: TGTGCCAGTAGTATAGGAGGATGGCAGGGGGGTACCACCGGGGAGCTGTTTTTT. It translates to CASSIGGWQGGTTGELFF.

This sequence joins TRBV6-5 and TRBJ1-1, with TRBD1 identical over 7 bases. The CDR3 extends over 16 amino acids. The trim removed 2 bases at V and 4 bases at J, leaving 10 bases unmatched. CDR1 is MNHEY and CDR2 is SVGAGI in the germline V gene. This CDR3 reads CASSYDRVGAFTEAFF. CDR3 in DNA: TGTGCCAGCAGTTACGACAGGGTAGGGGCCTTCACTGAAGCTTTCTTT.

The DNA for the CDR3 is TGTGCCAGCAGCGTGACAGGGGGCGCGTGGGATGGCTACACCTTC. It is translated as CASSVTGGAWDGYTF. The rearrangement joins TRBV7-3 to TRBJ1-2, with 10 nucleotides matching TRBD1. This CDR3 contains 15 residues. J was trimmed by 6 bases and V by 5 bases; bases with no gene match: 9. Germline V gene lookup returns CDR1 SGHTA and CDR2 FQGTGA.

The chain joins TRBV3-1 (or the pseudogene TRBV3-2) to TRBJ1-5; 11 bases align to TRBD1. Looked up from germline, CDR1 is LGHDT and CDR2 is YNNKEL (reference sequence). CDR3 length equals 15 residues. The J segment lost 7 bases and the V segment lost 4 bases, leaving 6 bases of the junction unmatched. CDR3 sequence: CASSPRDRGEQPQHF. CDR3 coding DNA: TGTGCCAGCAGCCCCCGGGACAGGGGGGAACAGCCCCAGCATTTT.

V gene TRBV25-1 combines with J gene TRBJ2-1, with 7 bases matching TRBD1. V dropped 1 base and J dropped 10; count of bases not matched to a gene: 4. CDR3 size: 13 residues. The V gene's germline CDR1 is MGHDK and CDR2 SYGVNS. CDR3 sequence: CASSESRQGEQFF. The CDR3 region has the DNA TGTGCCAGCAGTGAATCCAGACAGGGCGAGCAGTTCTTC.

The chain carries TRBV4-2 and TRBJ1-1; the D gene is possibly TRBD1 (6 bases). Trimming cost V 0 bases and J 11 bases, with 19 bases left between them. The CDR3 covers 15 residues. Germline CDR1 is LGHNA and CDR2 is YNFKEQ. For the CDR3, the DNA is TGTGCCAGCAGCCAAGATCTGCGGACAGAAGTAGGGGCTTTCTTT. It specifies CASSQDLRTEVGAFF.

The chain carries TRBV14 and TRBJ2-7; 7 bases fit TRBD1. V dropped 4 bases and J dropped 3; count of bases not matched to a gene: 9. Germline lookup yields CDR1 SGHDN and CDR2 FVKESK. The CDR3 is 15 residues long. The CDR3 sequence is CASSRMTGNNYEQYF. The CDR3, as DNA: TGTGCCAGCAGCCGCATGACAGGGAACAACTACGAGCAGTACTTC.

CDR3 sequence: CASSHKLMTGRNEKLFF. The CDR3 DNA sequence: TGTGCCAGCAGCCATAAATTAATGACAGGACGAAATGAAAAACTGTTTTTT. The genes are TRBV14 and TRBJ1-4, with D tentatively TRBD1 (6 bases). Trimming removed 3 bases at V and 5 bases at J, with 19 bases between. The CDR3 is 17 amino acids. Germline CDR1 is SGHDN and CDR2 is FVKESK.

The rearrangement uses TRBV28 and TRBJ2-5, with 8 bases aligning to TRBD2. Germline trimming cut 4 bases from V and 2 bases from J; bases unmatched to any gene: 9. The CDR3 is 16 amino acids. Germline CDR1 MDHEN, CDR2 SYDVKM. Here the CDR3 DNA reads TGTGCCAGCAGTTCGGGAGGGCAGGGGAGTCAAGAGACCCAGTACTTC. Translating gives CASSSGGQGSQETQYF.

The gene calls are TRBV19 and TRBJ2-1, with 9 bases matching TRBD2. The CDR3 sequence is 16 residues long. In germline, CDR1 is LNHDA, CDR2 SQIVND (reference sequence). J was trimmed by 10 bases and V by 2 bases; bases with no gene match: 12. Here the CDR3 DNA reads TGTGCCAGTAGTATATCTGACCTAGCGGGATCTCGAGAGCAGTTCTTC. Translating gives CASSISDLAGSREQFF.

CDR3 residues: CATSDTGQGVTEAFF. The CDR3 DNA follows: TGTGCCACCAGTGATACGGGGCAGGGGGTAACTGAAGCTTTCTTT. The chain employs TRBV24-1 and TRBJ1-1, with TRBD1 matching over 7 bases. The J segment lost 5 bases and the V segment lost 3 bases, leaving 8 bases of the junction unmatched. Germline V lookup: CDR1 KGHDR, CDR2 SFDVKD. The CDR3 is 15 residues long.

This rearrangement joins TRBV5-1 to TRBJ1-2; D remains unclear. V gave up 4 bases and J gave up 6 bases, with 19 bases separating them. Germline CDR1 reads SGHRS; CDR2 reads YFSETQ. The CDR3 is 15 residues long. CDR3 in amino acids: CASSPGLTSGDGYTF. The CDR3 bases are TGCGCCAGCAGCCCTGGACTCACCTCCGGAGATGGCTACACCTTC. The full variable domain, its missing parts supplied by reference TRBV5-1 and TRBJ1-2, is KAGVTQTPRYLIKTRGQQVTLSCSPISGHRSVSWYQQTPGQGLQFLFEYFSETQRNKGNFPGRFSGRQFSNSRSEMNVSTLELGDSALYLCASSPGLTSGDGYTFGSGTRLTVV.

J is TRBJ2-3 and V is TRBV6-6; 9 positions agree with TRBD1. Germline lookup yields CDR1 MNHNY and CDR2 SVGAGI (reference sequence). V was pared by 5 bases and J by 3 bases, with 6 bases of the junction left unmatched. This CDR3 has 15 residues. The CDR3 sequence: CASSPRDRVTDTQYF. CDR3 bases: TGTGCCAGCAGTCCACGGGACAGGGTTACAGATACGCAGTATTTT.

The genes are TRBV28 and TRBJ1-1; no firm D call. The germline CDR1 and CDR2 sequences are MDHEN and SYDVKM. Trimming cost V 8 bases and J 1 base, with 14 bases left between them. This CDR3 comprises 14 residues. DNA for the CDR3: TGTGCCAGCTTCGCTCGGGGAGGGAACACTGAAGCTTTCTTT. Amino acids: CASFARGGNTEAFF.

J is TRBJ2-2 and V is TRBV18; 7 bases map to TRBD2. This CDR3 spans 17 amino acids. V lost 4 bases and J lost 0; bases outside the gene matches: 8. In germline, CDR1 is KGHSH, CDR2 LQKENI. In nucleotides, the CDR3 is TGTGCCAGCTCACGTTCGCGGGGGTCATCGAACACCGGGGAGCTGTTTTTT. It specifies CASSRSRGSSNTGELFF.

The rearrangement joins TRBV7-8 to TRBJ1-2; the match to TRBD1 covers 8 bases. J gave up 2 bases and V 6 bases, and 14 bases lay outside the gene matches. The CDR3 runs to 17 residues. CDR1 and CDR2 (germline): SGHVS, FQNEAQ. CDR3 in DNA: TGTGCCAGCAGTTCGTGGTCAGGGGGCACTTTAAACTATGGCTACACCTTC. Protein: CASSSWSGGTLNYGYTF.

The CDR3 DNA follows: TGTGCCAGCTGGGCGAGAACTGAAGCTTTCTTT. It yields the protein CASWARTEAFF. This sequence joins TRBV6-5 and TRBJ1-1, with D unclear. The CDR3 spans 11 residues. Trimming removed 8 bases from V and 5 bases from J, with 9 bases in between. Germline V lookup: CDR1 MNHEY, CDR2 SVGAGI.

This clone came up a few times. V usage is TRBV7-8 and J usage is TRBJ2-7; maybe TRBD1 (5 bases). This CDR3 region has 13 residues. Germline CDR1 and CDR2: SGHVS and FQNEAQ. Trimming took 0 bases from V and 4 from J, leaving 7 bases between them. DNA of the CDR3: TGTGCCAGCAGCTTAGCAGACAGTTACGAGCAGTACGTC. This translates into CASSLADSYEQYV.

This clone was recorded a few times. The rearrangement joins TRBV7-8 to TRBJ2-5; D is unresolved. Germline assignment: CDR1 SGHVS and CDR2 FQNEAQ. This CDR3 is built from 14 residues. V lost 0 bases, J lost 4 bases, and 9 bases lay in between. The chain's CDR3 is CASSLANTGETQYF. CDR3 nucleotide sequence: TGTGCCAGCAGCTTAGCTAACACGGGAGAGACCCAGTACTTC.

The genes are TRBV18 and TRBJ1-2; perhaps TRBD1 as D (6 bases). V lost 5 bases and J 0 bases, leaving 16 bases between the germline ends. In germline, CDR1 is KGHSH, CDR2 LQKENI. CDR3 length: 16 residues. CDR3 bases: TGTGCCAGCTCATCAAACCAGGGGCTAACTAACTATGGCTACACCTTC. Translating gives CASSSNQGLTNYGYTF.